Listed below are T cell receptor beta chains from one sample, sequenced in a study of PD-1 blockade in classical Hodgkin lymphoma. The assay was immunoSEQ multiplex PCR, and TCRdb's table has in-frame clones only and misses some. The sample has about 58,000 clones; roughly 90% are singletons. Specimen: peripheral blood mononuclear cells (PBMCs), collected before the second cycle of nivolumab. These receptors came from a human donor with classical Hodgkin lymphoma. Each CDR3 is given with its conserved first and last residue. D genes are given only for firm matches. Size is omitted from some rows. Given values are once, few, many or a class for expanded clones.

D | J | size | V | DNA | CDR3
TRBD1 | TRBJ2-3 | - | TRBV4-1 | TGCGCCAGCAGCCAAGTAGGCTTTGAGACAGGGGGCACAGATACGCAGTATTTT | CASSQVGFETGGTDTQYF
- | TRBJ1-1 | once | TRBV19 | TGTGCCAGTAGTTCCCACTCAGGGGTCCAGACTGAAGCTTTCTTT | CASSSHSGVQTEAFF
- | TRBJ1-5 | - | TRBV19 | TGTGCCAGTAGTATGTTAGGGAGTAATCAGCCCCAGCATTTT | CASSMLGSNQPQHF
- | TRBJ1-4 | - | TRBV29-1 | TGCAGCGTCGAAACGTTTGAAAAACTGTTTTTT | CSVETFEKLFF
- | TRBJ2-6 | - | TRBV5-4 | TGTGCCAGCAGCGATAGGGGTCAGGGCGATCCTGGGGCCAACGTCCTGACTTTC | CASSDRGQGDPGANVLTF
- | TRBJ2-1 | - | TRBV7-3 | TGTGCCAGCAGCAAATCGTCCGGGGCCTCCTCCTACAATGAGCAGTTCTTC | CASSKSSGASSYNEQFF
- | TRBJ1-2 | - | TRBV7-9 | TGTGCCAGCAGCTTAGAGGGTGAAGGAATCTATGGCTACACCTTC | CASSLEGEGIYGYTF
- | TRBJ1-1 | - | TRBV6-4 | TGTGCCAGCAGTGAGTCGAGTCAGGGGAGCACTGAAGCTTTCTTT | CASSESSQGSTEAFF
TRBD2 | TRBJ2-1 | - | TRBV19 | TGTGCCAGTAGTTTAGCTAGCGGTAGTGAGCAGTTCTTC | CASSLASGSEQFF
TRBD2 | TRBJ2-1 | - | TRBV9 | TGTGCCAGCAGCCACCCGGTTAGCGGGGGACACCCCAATGAGCAGTTCTTC | CASSHPVSGGHPNEQFF
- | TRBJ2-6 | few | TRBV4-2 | TGTGCCAGCAGCCAAGTGGGATTGTATGGGGCCAACGTCCTGACTTTC | CASSQVGLYGANVLTF
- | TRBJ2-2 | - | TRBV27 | TGTGCCAGCAGTCTGGGTTGGCAGATAAACACCGGGGAGCTGTTTTTT | CASSLGWQINTGELFF
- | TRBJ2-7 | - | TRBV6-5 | TGTGCCAGCAGTTACGGGACCAGCTCCTACGAGCAGTACTTC | CASSYGTSSYEQYF
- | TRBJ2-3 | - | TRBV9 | TGTGCCAGCAGCCCCCATCGGGGGACCCGCCCCACAGATACGCAGTATTTT | CASSPHRGTRPTDTQYF
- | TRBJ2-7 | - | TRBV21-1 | TGTGCCAGCAGCAAAGGGGGACAGTCCCCCTACGAGCAGTACTTC | CASSKGGQSPYEQYF
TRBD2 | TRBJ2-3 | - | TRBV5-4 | TGTGCCAGCAGCTTAACTAGCGGAACTAGCACAGATACGCAGTATTTT | CASSLTSGTSTDTQYF
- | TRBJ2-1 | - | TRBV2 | TGTGCCAGCAGTCCGGGGGATAGGGTCCCCGTTTTTTACAATGAGCAGTTCTTC | CASSPGDRVPVFYNEQFF
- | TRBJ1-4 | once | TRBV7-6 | TGTGCCAGCAGCGGCCGACTTGCAACTAATGAAAAACTGTTTTTT | CASSGRLATNEKLFF
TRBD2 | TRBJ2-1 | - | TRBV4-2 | TGTGCCAGCAGCCAGGTTGAAGCGGGGGGGCTAAGTCAGTTCTTC | CASSQVEAGGLSQFF
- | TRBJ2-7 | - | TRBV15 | TGTGCCACCAGCAGAGAAGCGGGTCGGGGGCTCACCTACGAGCAGTACTTC | CATSREAGRGLTYEQYF
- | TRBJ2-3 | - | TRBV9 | TGTGCCAGCAGCGCGGCGGGGAGCACAGATACGCAGTATTTT | CASSAAGSTDTQYF
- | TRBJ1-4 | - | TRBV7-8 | TGTGCCAGCAGCTCAAGGCCCGGGGCAGTTAATGAAAAACTGTTTTTT | CASSSRPGAVNEKLFF